A single sample gave rise to the 29 T cell receptor beta chains below, sequenced in a study of blood T cell repertoires in COVID-19. Only in-frame clones appear in the TCRdb table, and some are missing; sequencing was by immunoSEQ multiplex PCR. This sample has around 300,000 clones, with around 85% found just once. The sequencing sample was made of peripheral blood. The receptor source for this set is a woman aged 25 to 39 who had recovered from COVID-19.

The rearrangement uses TRBV7-2 and TRBJ1-2; TRBD1 matches 8 bases. The CDR3 covers 15 residues. With 1 base clipped from V and 7 bases from J, the junction kept 8 bases outside the gene matches. Germline V gives CDR1 SGHTA, CDR2 FQGNSA. Here the CDR3 reads CASSLEPGGPFGYTF. The CDR3 DNA is TGTGCCAGCAGCTTAGAGCCAGGGGGCCCGTTTGGCTACACCTTC.

This chain links TRBV29-1 with TRBJ2-3; 10 nucleotides align to TRBD2. Germline CDR1 and CDR2: SQVTM and ANQGSEA. Trimming took 3 bases from V and 0 from J; bases not matched to a gene: 6. This CDR3 has 16 residues. The CDR3 spells CSVESASGSSTDTQYF. For the CDR3, the DNA is TGCAGCGTTGAGTCGGCTAGCGGGAGTAGCACAGATACGCAGTATTTT.

CDR3 DNA: TGTGCCAGCAGTGTAACGGGAGGCTCCTACAATGAGCAGTTCTTC. This sequence encodes CASSVTGGSYNEQFF. This chain links TRBV25-1 with TRBJ2-1; 7 bases are shared with TRBD2. Germline CDR1 is MGHDK and CDR2 is SYGVNS. The V gene end was trimmed by 4 bases and the J gene end by 0 bases; junction bases not matched to a gene: 3. The CDR3 consists of 15 residues. Looking up the rest from reference TRBV25-1 and TRBJ2-1 gives the full variable domain: EADIYQTPRYLVIGTGKKITLECSQTMGHDKMYWYQQDPGMELHLIHYSYGVNSTEKGDLSSESTVSRIRTEHFPLTLESARPSHTSQYLCASSVTGGSYNEQFFGPGTRLTVL.

The CDR3 DNA follows: TGCGCCAGCAGCTCCGACATGTACCAAGAGACCCAGTACTTC. It yields the protein CASSSDMYQETQYF. The gene calls are TRBV5-1 and TRBJ2-5; D remains unclear. Per germline, CDR1 SGHRS and CDR2 YFSETQ. The CDR3 runs 14 residues. V gave up 3 bases and J gave up 0 bases, with 9 bases separating them.

As for this clone: Other DNA sequences in this specimen translate into the identical CDR3. The V gene is TRBV2, the J gene TRBJ1-1; the D gene is possibly TRBD1 (6 bases). V shed 6 bases and J shed 4 bases, with 12 bases lying between them. In germline, CDR1 is SNHLY, CDR2 FYNNEI. This CDR3 region has 13 residues. CDR3 DNA: TGTGCCAGCAGCGAGGGGGAGGGCACTGAAGCTTTCTTT. This gives the protein CASSEGEGTEAFF.

The rearrangement joins TRBV20-1 to TRBJ2-1; 8 bases are shared with TRBD2. V shed 3 bases, J shed 6 bases, and the junction held 7 bases outside the gene matches. Germline CDR1 is DFQATT and CDR2 is SNEGSKA (reference sequence). This CDR3 comprises 14 residues. CDR3 nucleotide sequence: TGCAGTGCTAGTAGGGGCGGGGGGACCAATGAGCAGTTCTTC. Its translation is CSASRGGGTNEQFF.

This clone was recorded once. The CDR3 protein is CASSVATAQSPGANVLTF. DNA for the CDR3: TGTGCCAGCAGCGTAGCTACAGCTCAGAGCCCTGGGGCCAACGTCCTGACTTTC. The chain uses TRBV9 and TRBJ2-6; D not certain. The CDR3 contains 18 residues. V was cut by 0 bases and J by 2 bases, with 15 bases left in between. Germline V lookup: CDR1 SGDLS, CDR2 YYNGEE. Looking up the rest from reference TRBV9 and TRBJ2-6 gives the full variable domain: DSGVTQTPKHLITATGQRVTLRCSPRSGDLSVYWYQQSLDQGLQFLIQYYNGEERAKGNILERFSAQQFPDLHSELNLSSLELGDSALYFCASSVATAQSPGANVLTFGAGSRLTVL.

The chain uses TRBV4-3 and TRBJ2-5; 11 bases line up with TRBD1. Germline CDR1 LGHNA, CDR2 YSLEER. With V trimmed by 6 bases and J by 5 bases, 5 bases remained unmatched. The CDR3 length is 14 residues. CDR3 in amino acids: CASSVRDRGETQYF. The CDR3 DNA is TGCGCCAGCAGTGTGAGGGACAGGGGGGAGACCCAGTACTTC.

The J gene is TRBJ1-1, the V gene TRBV7-6; D is undetermined. V shed 5 bases and J shed 4 bases, with 5 bases lying between them. Germline V CDR1 and CDR2: SGHVS, FNYEAQ. This CDR3 is built from 11 residues. The CDR3 nucleotides read TGTGCCAGCAGCCCGGGCACTGAAGCTTTCTTT. It translates to CASSPGTEAFF.

This clone was recorded a few times. Here the CDR3 DNA reads TGTGCCAGCGGCCGTGGCAGGTACACTGAAGCTTTCTTT. It encodes CASGRGRYTEAFF. The chain joins TRBV28 to TRBJ1-1, with unresolved D. Germline lookup yields CDR1 MDHEN and CDR2 SYDVKM. This CDR3 is 13 amino acids long. Trimming removed 8 bases at V and 3 bases at J, with 13 bases between.

The chain carries TRBV19 and TRBJ2-2; D is possibly TRBD2 (7 bases). V gave up 3 bases and J gave up 1 base, with 12 bases separating them. This CDR3 contains 16 residues. CDR1 is LNHDA, CDR2 SQIVND, per germline (reference sequence). The CDR3 DNA reads as TGTGCCAGTAGTATGCGGGGGCCGAGGAACACCGGGGAGCTGTTTTTT. It yields the protein CASSMRGPRNTGELFF.

This clone turned up a few times. This rearrangement joins TRBV30 to TRBJ1-5; D is undetermined. Germline V gives CDR1 GTSNPN, CDR2 SVGIG (reference sequence). The V and J ends lost 5 bases and 2 bases respectively, with 7 bases between them. This CDR3 has 12 residues. This chain's CDR3 is CAWDGGNQPQHF. CDR3 in DNA: TGTGCCTGGGATGGAGGCAATCAGCCCCAGCATTTT. The entire variable domain, with the rest obtained from reference TRBV30 and TRBJ1-5, is as follows: SQTIHQWPATLVQPVGSPLSLECTVEGTSNPNLYWYRQAAGRGLQLLFYSVGIGQISSEVPQNLSASRPQDRQFILSSKKLLLSDSGFYLCAWDGGNQPQHFGDGTRLSIL.

This clone came up a few times. V usage is TRBV3-1 (or the pseudogene TRBV3-2) and J usage is TRBJ1-6; 9 nucleotides line up with TRBD1. The CDR3 has 15 amino acids. CDR1 is LGHDT and CDR2 is YNNKEL in the germline V gene (reference sequence). V dropped 4 bases and J dropped 8; count of bases not matched to a gene: 6. Here the CDR3 DNA reads TGTGCCAGCAGCCTCCGGGACAGGGCGGATTCACCCCTCCACTTT. Translated, it gives CASSLRDRADSPLHF.

The chain carries TRBV4-1 and TRBJ1-6, with 9 bases that match TRBD1. Germline V gene data show CDR1 as MGHRA and CDR2 as YSYEKL. This CDR3 has 15 amino acids. J lost 15 bases, V lost 2 bases, and 11 bases had no gene match. The CDR3, as DNA: TGCGCCAGCAGCCAATCACAGGGGGCCTCCTTTCTCCTCCACTTT. Protein: CASSQSQGASFLLHF.

The chain has TRBV11-2 and TRBJ1-4; 10 bases map to TRBD1. V shed 5 bases, J shed 9 bases, and the junction held 12 bases outside the gene matches. CDR1 is SGHAT and CDR2 is FQNNGV in the germline V gene. CDR3 length: 16 amino acids. The CDR3 sequence is CASSRNPGTGDQKLFF. For the CDR3, the DNA is TGTGCCAGCAGCCGCAATCCCGGGACAGGGGATCAAAAACTGTTTTTT. Full variable domain (outside the CDR3, taken from reference TRBV11-2 and TRBJ1-4): EAGVAQSPRYKIIEKRQSVAFWCNPISGHATLYWYQQILGQGPKLLIQFQNNGVVDDSQLPKDRFSAERLKGVDSTLKIQPAKLEDSAVYLCASSRNPGTGDQKLFFGSGTQLSVL.

J is TRBJ1-1 and V is TRBV29-1; TRBD1 matches 8 bases. Looked up from germline, CDR1 is SQVTM and CDR2 is ANQGSEA. This CDR3 has 14 amino acids. Trimming cost V 4 bases and J 4 bases; bases outside gene matches: 8. CDR3 protein: CSVASRDRGTEAFF. DNA of the CDR3: TGCAGCGTTGCTTCTCGTGACAGGGGCACTGAAGCTTTCTTT.

The chain recombines TRBV11-2 with TRBJ1-2; 11 bases line up with TRBD1. CDR1 is SGHAT and CDR2 is FQNNGV in the germline V gene. V was clipped by 5 bases and J by 7 bases; unmatched bases: 6. This CDR3 has 14 residues. The CDR3 DNA reads TGTGCCAGCAGCGTAGGACAGGGGGCGGTTGGCTACACCTTC. This sequence encodes CASSVGQGAVGYTF.

The chain recombines TRBV3-1 (or the pseudogene TRBV3-2) with TRBJ1-1, with D perhaps matching TRBD1 (6 bases). Germline CDR1 reads LGHDT; CDR2 reads YNNKEL (reference sequence). The CDR3 runs to 14 residues. V was clipped by 4 bases and J by 5 bases, with 14 bases between them. The CDR3 DNA reads TGTGCCAGCAGCCTAACGCAGGGGTCGACTGAAGCTTTCTTT. Translating gives CASSLTQGSTEAFF.

The sample holds a few counts of this clone. This chain uses TRBV19 with TRBJ2-2; TRBD1 matches 9 bases. The germline V gene encodes CDR1 LNHDA and CDR2 SQIVND (reference sequence). The CDR3 is made up of 16 amino acids. J was trimmed by 2 bases and V by 6 bases; bases with no gene match: 7. CDR3: CASRAGQGINTGELFF. CDR3 DNA sequence: TGTGCCAGTAGGGCTGGACAGGGGATTAACACCGGGGAGCTGTTTTTT. The full variable domain, in which reference TRBV19 and TRBJ2-2 provide the parts outside the CDR3, is DGGITQSPKYLFRKEGQNVTLSCEQNLNHDAMYWYRQDPGQGLRLIYYSQIVNDFQKGDIAEGYSVSREKKESFPLTVTSAQKNPTAFYLCASRAGQGINTGELFFGEGSRLTVL.

This rearrangement joins TRBV6-5 to TRBJ1-5; TRBD1 agrees at 8 bases. Trimming took 8 bases from V and 6 from J; bases not matched to a gene: 6. Germline V lookup: CDR1 MNHEY, CDR2 SVGAGI. The CDR3 consists of 13 residues. The CDR3 is CASGNRGIQPQHF. The CDR3 nucleotides are TGTGCCAGCGGGAACAGGGGGATTCAGCCCCAGCATTTT.

The J gene is TRBJ2-6, the V gene TRBV19; TRBD2 agrees at 8 bases. The CDR3 sequence is 16 residues long. CDR1 and CDR2 (germline): LNHDA, SQIVND (reference sequence). V dropped 3 bases and J dropped 0; count of bases not matched to a gene: 1. For the CDR3, the DNA is TGTGCCAGTAGTATGGGGACTAGCTCTGGGGCCAACGTCCTGACTTTC. This translates into CASSMGTSSGANVLTF.

The rearrangement links TRBV2 to TRBJ1-1; possible D gene TRBD1, 6 bases. The V gene's germline CDR1 is SNHLY and CDR2 FYNNEI. The V end lost 0 bases, the J end lost 11 bases, and 19 bases lay between the germline ends. CDR3 length equals 15 residues. DNA of the CDR3: TGTGCCAGCAGTGAAGCCCCAGGAGGGGGGGAGTGGGCTTTCTTT. Amino acid sequence: CASSEAPGGGEWAFF. Based on the CDR3 plus reference TRBV2 and TRBJ1-1, the full variable domain is EPEVTQTPSHQVTQMGQEVILRCVPISNHLYFYWYRQILGQKVEFLVSFYNNEISEKSEIFDDQFSVERPDGSNFTLKIRSTKLEDSAMYFCASSEAPGGGEWAFFGQGTRLTVV.

This rearrangement joins TRBV27 to TRBJ2-7; D possibly corresponds to TRBD2 (7 bases). V was trimmed by 0 bases and J by 3 bases, leaving 9 bases between them. Germline values: CDR1 MNHEY, CDR2 SMNVEV (reference sequence). This CDR3 has 14 amino acids. Written as DNA, the CDR3 is TGTGCCAGCAGTTTATCAGGGGGGGGCTACGAGCAGTACTTC. It specifies CASSLSGGGYEQYF.

The rearrangement joins TRBV9 to TRBJ2-2, with unresolved D. From germline, CDR1 is SGDLS and CDR2 YYNGEE. This CDR3 is 13 amino acids long. Trimming pared 4 bases from V and 4 bases from J, leaving 8 bases between. As DNA, the CDR3 is TGTGCCAGCAGCTATTACAGCACCGGGGAGCTGTTTTTT. This translates into CASSYYSTGELFF.

Only a few counts were recorded for this clone. This rearrangement joins TRBV7-2 to TRBJ1-2; D uncertain. The CDR3 loop spans 12 amino acids. Germline CDR1 reads SGHTA; CDR2 reads FQGNSA. V was shortened by 2 bases and J by 5 bases, with 6 bases between the two germline ends. The CDR3 is CASSLSSYGYTF. Here the CDR3 DNA reads TGTGCCAGCAGCTTATCCTCGTATGGCTACACCTTC. Full variable domain (outside the CDR3, taken from reference TRBV7-2 and TRBJ1-2): GAGVSQSPSNKVTEKGKDVELRCDPISGHTALYWYRQSLGQGLEFLIYFQGNSAPDKSGLPSDRFSAERTGGSVSTLTIQRTQQEDSAVYLCASSLSSYGYTFGSGTRLTVV.

This sequence joins TRBV6-5 and TRBJ1-2; D gene uncertain. Germline CDR1 is MNHEY and CDR2 is SVGAGI. The ends were cut back, 6 bases at V and 2 bases at J, with 13 bases in the middle. The CDR3 consists of 14 residues. CDR3 sequence reads: CASRGRELNYGYTF. In DNA, the CDR3 is TGTGCCAGCAGAGGCCGGGAACTAAACTATGGCTACACCTTC.

V and J are TRBV3-1 (or the pseudogene TRBV3-2) and TRBJ1-2; possibly TRBD1 for D (6 bases). Trimming cost V 5 bases and J 8 bases, with 15 bases left between them. Per the germline V gene, CDR1 is LGHDT and CDR2 is YNNKEL (reference sequence). This CDR3 contains 13 residues. The CDR3 DNA sequence: TGTGCCAGCAGCGCCGGTCAGGGGACCGGCTACACCTTC. Its protein product is CASSAGQGTGYTF.

The J gene is TRBJ2-3, the V gene TRBV6-6; tentative D call: TRBD2 (5 bases). Trimming pared 7 bases from V and 0 bases from J, leaving 11 bases between. The CDR3 totals 14 residues. Germline CDR1 is MNHNY and CDR2 is SVGAGI (reference sequence). Here the CDR3 DNA reads TGTGCCAGCAAGGAGGTTGTGAGCACAGATACGCAGTATTTT. This gives the protein CASKEVVSTDTQYF.

The V call is TRBV28, the J call TRBJ1-2; D is uncertain. Germline lookup yields CDR1 MDHEN and CDR2 SYDVKM. V dropped 3 bases and J dropped 4 bases, with 21 bases sitting between them. The CDR3 extends over 17 amino acids. CDR3 sequence: CASSFAGNEGRGYGYTF. The CDR3 DNA is TGTGCCAGCAGTTTCGCGGGGAATGAGGGCCGTGGCTATGGCTACACCTTC.